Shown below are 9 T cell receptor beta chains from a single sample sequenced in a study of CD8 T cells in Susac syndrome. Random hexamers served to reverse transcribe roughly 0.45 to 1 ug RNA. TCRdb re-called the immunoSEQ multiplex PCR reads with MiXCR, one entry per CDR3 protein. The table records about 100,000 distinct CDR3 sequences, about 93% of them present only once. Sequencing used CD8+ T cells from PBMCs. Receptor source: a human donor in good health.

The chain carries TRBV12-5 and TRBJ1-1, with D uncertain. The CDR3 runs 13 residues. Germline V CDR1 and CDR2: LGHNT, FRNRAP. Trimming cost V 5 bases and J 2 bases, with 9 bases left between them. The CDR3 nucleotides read TGTGCTAGTGGTCCCCGGAGAAACACTGAAGCTTTCTTT. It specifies CASGPRRNTEAFF. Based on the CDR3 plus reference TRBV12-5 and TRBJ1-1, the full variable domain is DARVTQTPRHKVTEMGQEVTMRCQPILGHNTVFWYRQTMMQGLELLAYFRNRAPLDDSGMPKDRFSAEMPDATLATLKIQPSEPRDSAVYFCASGPRRNTEAFFGQGTRLTVV.

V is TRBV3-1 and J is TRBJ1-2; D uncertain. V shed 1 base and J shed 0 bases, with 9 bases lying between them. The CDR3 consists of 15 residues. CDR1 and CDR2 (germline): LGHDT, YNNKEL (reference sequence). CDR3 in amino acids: CASSQGIHPNYGYTF. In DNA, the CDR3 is TGTGCCAGCAGCCAAGGGATCCACCCTAACTATGGCTACACCTTC.

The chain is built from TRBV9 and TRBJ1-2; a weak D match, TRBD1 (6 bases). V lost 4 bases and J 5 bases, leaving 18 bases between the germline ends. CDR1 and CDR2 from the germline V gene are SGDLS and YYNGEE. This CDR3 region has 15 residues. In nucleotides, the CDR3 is TGTGCCAGCAGCCCATCGGACAGCGCTTCTTATGGCTACACCTTC. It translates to CASSPSDSASYGYTF. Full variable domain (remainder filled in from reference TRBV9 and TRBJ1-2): DSGVTQTPKHLITATGQRVTLRCSPRSGDLSVYWYQQSLDQGLQFLIQYYNGEERAKGNILERFSAQQFPDLHSELNLSSLELGDSALYFCASSPSDSASYGYTFGSGTRLTVV.

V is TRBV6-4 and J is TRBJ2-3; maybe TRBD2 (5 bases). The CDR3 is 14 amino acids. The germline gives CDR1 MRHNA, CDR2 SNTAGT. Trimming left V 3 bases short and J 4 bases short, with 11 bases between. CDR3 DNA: TGTGCCAGCAGTGATACGGACTCGCCAGATACGCAGTATTTT. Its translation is CASSDTDSPDTQYF.

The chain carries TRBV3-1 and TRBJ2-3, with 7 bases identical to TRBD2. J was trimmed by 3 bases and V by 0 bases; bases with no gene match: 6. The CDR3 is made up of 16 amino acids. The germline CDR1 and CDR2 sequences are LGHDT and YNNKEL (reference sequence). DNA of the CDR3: TGTGCCAGCAGCCAAGAAATCCTAGCGGTAACAGATACGCAGTATTTT. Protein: CASSQEILAVTDTQYF.

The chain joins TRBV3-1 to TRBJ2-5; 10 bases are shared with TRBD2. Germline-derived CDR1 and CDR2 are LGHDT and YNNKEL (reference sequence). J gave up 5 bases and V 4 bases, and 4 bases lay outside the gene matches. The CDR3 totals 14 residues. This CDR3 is CASSPSGGGETQYF. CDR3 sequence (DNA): TGTGCCAGCAGCCCTAGCGGGGGTGGGGAGACCCAGTACTTC.

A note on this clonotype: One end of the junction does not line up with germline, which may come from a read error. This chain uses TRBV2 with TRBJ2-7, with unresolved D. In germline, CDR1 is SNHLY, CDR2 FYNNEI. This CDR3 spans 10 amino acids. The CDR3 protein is CASSDVLVHF. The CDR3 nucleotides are TGTGCCAGCAGTGACGTCCTGGTACACTTC.

The CDR3 region has the DNA TGCGCCAGCAGCTTGTCCGGACGGGCTGGAAACACCATATATTTT. It specifies CASSLSGRAGNTIYF. The chain couples TRBV5-1 to TRBJ1-3; D gene unclear. Per germline, CDR1 SGHRS and CDR2 YFSETQ. The V end was cut by 1 base, the J end by 2 bases, with 10 bases between. The CDR3 length is 15 residues.

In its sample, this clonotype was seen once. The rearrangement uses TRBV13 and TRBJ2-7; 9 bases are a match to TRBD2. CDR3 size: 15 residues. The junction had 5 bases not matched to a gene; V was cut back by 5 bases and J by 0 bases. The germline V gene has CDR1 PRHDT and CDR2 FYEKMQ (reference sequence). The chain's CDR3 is CASSPLAGNSYEQYF. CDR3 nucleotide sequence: TGTGCCAGCAGCCCCCTAGCGGGGAACTCCTACGAGCAGTACTTC.